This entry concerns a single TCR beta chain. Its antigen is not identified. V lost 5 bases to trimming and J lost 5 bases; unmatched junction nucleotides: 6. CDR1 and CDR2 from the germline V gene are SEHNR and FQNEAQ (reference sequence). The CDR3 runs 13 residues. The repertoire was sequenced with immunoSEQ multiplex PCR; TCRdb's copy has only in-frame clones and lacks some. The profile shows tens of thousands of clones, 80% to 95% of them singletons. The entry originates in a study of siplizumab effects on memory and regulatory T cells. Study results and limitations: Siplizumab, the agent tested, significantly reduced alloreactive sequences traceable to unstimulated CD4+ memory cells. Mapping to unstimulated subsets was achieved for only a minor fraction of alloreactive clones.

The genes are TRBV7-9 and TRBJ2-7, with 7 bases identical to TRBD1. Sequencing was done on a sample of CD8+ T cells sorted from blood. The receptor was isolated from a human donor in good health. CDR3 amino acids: CASSAYRGHEQYF. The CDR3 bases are TGTGCCAGCAGCGCATACAGGGGTCACGAGCAGTACTTC.